A single sample gave rise to the 13 T cell receptor beta chains below, sequenced in a study of cytomegalovirus exposure and HLA in healthy donors. 60 Vbeta and 13 Jbeta primers were used in PCR. TCRdb keeps only in-frame clones here, not all; method: immunoSEQ multiplex PCR. The data show roughly 200,000 clones, 79% seen once. The sequencing input was PBMCs. The receptor set was obtained from a girl between 10 and 17 years old in good health and CMV-seropositive.

The chain employs TRBV5-4 and TRBJ1-2; perhaps TRBD1 as D (6 bases). Deletions cut 1 base from V and 6 bases from J, with 10 bases between. CDR1 is SGHNT, CDR2 YYREEE, per germline (reference sequence). The CDR3 is 13 amino acids. The CDR3 loop is CASSLRGAHGYTF. Here the CDR3 DNA reads TGTGCCAGCAGCTTGCGGGGGGCGCATGGCTACACCTTC.

V usage is TRBV5-5 and J usage is TRBJ1-4; 7 bases are a match to TRBD1. Germline CDR1 is SGHKS and CDR2 is YYEKEE (reference sequence). Trimming took 2 bases from V and 8 from J; bases not matched to a gene: 3. This CDR3 contains 13 residues. CDR3 nucleotides: TGTGCCAGCAGCTTACGGGACAGCGAAAAACTGTTTTTT. Residues: CASSLRDSEKLFF.

The gene calls are TRBV5-3 and TRBJ1-6; D remains unclear. TRBV5-3 is annotated as an ORF whose role is uncertain. The CDR3 is 13 amino acids. Trimming removed 4 bases at V and 9 bases at J, with 11 bases between. The CDR3 loop reads CARSGRGPSPLHF. As DNA, the CDR3 is TGTGCCAGAAGCGGACGAGGGCCTTCACCCCTCCACTTT.

In this sample, this clone turned up a few times. The chain has TRBV2 and TRBJ2-3, with D perhaps TRBD2 (7 bases). Trimming shortened V by 0 bases and J by 3 bases, and 13 bases separated the two germline ends. The CDR3 is 16 amino acids. The germline gives CDR1 SNHLY, CDR2 FYNNEI. DNA for the CDR3: TGTGCCAGCAGTGAAGCGGGGGGGCAGCGGACAGATACGCAGTATTTT. This gives the protein CASSEAGGQRTDTQYF.

V and J are TRBV11-2 and TRBJ1-3; no reliable D call. The CDR3 loop spans 15 amino acids. Germline V gene data show CDR1 as SGHAT and CDR2 as FQNNGV. V was trimmed by 0 bases and J by 3 bases, leaving 9 bases between them. CDR3 bases: TGTGCCAGCAGCTTAGATCGCACATTTGGAAACACCATATATTTT. Protein: CASSLDRTFGNTIYF.

J is TRBJ1-1 and V is TRBV29-1; 8 positions match TRBD1. V was pared by 7 bases and J by 1 base, with 5 bases of the junction left unmatched. Germline V gene lookup returns CDR1 SQVTM and CDR2 ANQGSEA. CDR3 length equals 13 residues. CDR3 residues: CSAQGGANTEAFF. CDR3 sequence (DNA): TGCAGCGCACAGGGGGGGGCGAACACTGAAGCTTTCTTT.

The V and J genes are TRBV5-1 and TRBJ2-7; 8 bases line up with TRBD2. Germline CDR1 reads SGHRS; CDR2 reads YFSETQ. V lost 0 bases, J lost 2 bases, and 7 bases stayed unmatched. This CDR3 contains 16 residues. CDR3 loop: CASSLAGGGLPYEQYF. DNA for the CDR3: TGCGCCAGCAGCTTGGCCGGGGGGGGATTGCCCTACGAGCAGTACTTC.

V gene TRBV5-1 combines with J gene TRBJ2-5; perhaps TRBD1 as D (5 bases). Trimming pared 1 base from V and 2 bases from J, leaving 6 bases between. The V gene's germline CDR1 is SGHRS and CDR2 YFSETQ. CDR3 length equals 13 residues. As DNA, the CDR3 is TGCGCCAGCAGCTTGAGGGGTCAAGAGACCCAGTACTTC. This encodes CASSLRGQETQYF.

This chain uses TRBV2 with TRBJ2-1; tentatively, D is TRBD1 (5 bases). Germline lookup yields CDR1 SNHLY and CDR2 FYNNEI. The CDR3 is 12 amino acids. V dropped 10 bases and J dropped 8 bases, with 15 bases sitting between them. In DNA form, the CDR3 reads TGTGCCATCCGTCAGGGATTAGATGAGCAGTTCTTC. As protein: CAIRQGLDEQFF.

This chain joins TRBV4-1 and TRBJ2-3; TRBD2 matches 11 bases. CDR3 length: 17 residues. V was pared by 2 bases and J by 4 bases, with 8 bases of the junction left unmatched. Per the germline V gene, CDR1 is MGHRA and CDR2 is YSYEKL. The CDR3 DNA sequence: TGCGCCAGCAGCCAAATGGGTTTAGCGGGGGGGCCAGATACGCAGTATTTT. As protein: CASSQMGLAGGPDTQYF.

In nucleotides, the CDR3 is TGTGCCACATCAGGGATATTTGGAAACACCATATATTTT. This translates into CATSGIFGNTIYF. V gene TRBV5-6 combines with J gene TRBJ1-3; tentative D call: TRBD1 (5 bases). Germline-derived CDR1 and CDR2 are SGHDT and YYEEEE. The CDR3 runs to 13 residues. V was clipped by 9 bases and J by 3 bases, with 13 bases between them.

This chain joins TRBV6-5 and TRBJ1-2; TRBD1 aligns across 7 bases. J lost 4 bases, V lost 2 bases, and 7 bases had no gene match. In germline, CDR1 is MNHEY, CDR2 SVGAGI. This CDR3 has 15 amino acids. The CDR3: CASSYTTGAAYGYTF. The CDR3 nucleotides are TGTGCCAGCAGTTACACAACAGGGGCTGCCTATGGCTACACCTTC.

The chain combines TRBV4-2 with TRBJ2-2, with a weak D call TRBD2 (5 bases). The germline V and J ends were trimmed by 3 bases and 3 bases, with 17 bases remaining between them. Germline CDR1 is LGHNA and CDR2 is YNFKEQ. This CDR3 has 17 residues. This CDR3 reads CASSQPRAVAHTGELFF. Here the CDR3 DNA reads TGTGCCAGCAGCCAGCCACGAGCGGTGGCCCACACCGGGGAGCTGTTTTTT.